The 29 T cell receptor beta chains presented below share a single source sample, sequenced in a study of sequential checkpoint blockade in melanoma. Indicated treatment: randomized to nivolumab then ipilimumab (arm A) or the reverse (arm B). Some clones are missing from TCRdb's copy, which holds only in-frame ones; the method was immunoSEQ multiplex PCR. The sample consists of around 13,000 clones, about 78% of them appearing once. Sequencing used CD8+ T cells sorted from blood (inferred from file names), obtained from a patient given nivolumab and ipilimumab in sequence. The receptors here all came from a human donor with melanoma.

The J gene is TRBJ1-1, the V gene TRBV29-1; D unclear. The CDR3 totals 11 residues. Trimming stripped 4 bases from V and 5 bases from J, with 8 bases between. CDR1 is SQVTM, CDR2 ANQGSEA, per germline. The CDR3: CSVVGGTEAFF. The CDR3 region has the DNA TGCAGCGTTGTTGGAGGGACTGAAGCTTTCTTT. Using reference TRBV29-1 and TRBJ1-1 for the parts outside the CDR3, the full variable domain is SAVISQKPSRDICQRGTSLTIQCQVDSQVTMMFWYRQQPGQSLTLIATANQGSEATYESGFVIDKFPISRPNLTFSTLTVSNMSPEDSSIYLCSVVGGTEAFFGQGTRLTVV.

This clone was seen only a few times. V and J are TRBV27 and TRBJ2-1; D is ambiguous. Germline CDR1 MNHEY, CDR2 SMNVEV (reference sequence). V was trimmed by 7 bases and J by 3 bases, leaving 13 bases between them. The CDR3 covers 14 residues. CDR3 sequence: CASTLINGYNEQFF. CDR3 DNA sequence: TGTGCCAGCACCCTTATCAACGGCTACAATGAGCAGTTCTTC.

This clone was recorded once. The gene calls are TRBV4-1 and TRBJ2-7; D call uncertain. This CDR3 region has 14 residues. The germline CDR1 and CDR2 sequences are MGHRA and YSYEKL. Trimming left V 1 base short and J 5 bases short, with 12 bases between. CDR3 sequence: CASSQAPRSHEQYF. In DNA, the CDR3 is TGCGCCAGCAGCCAAGCCCCGAGGAGCCACGAGCAGTACTTC.

This chain links TRBV9 with TRBJ2-5; 8 nucleotides align to TRBD1. Germline V lookup: CDR1 SGDLS, CDR2 YYNGEE. The CDR3 loop spans 11 amino acids. This CDR3 reads CASAGGETQYF. The CDR3 nucleotides are TGTGCTAGTGCAGGGGGCGAGACCCAGTACTTC.

In its sample, this clone was seen once. The chain uses TRBV7-3 and TRBJ2-1; 10 bases align to TRBD2. Looked up from germline, CDR1 is SGHTA and CDR2 is FQGTGA. With 5 bases clipped from V and 1 base from J, the junction kept 5 bases outside the gene matches. The CDR3 is made up of 16 amino acids. The chain's CDR3 is CASSVTSGASYNEQFF. The CDR3 DNA is TGTGCCAGCAGCGTCACTAGCGGGGCGTCCTACAATGAGCAGTTCTTC.

The chain couples TRBV28 to TRBJ1-4, with D perhaps TRBD1 (6 bases). Germline CDR1 reads MDHEN; CDR2 reads SYDVKM. Trimming left V 2 bases short and J 5 bases short, with 12 bases between. The CDR3 loop spans 15 amino acids. The CDR3 loop reads CASSLKRGWNEKLFF. The CDR3 DNA follows: TGTGCCAGCAGTTTAAAAAGGGGGTGGAATGAAAAACTGTTTTTT.

This clone was seen more than once but under ten times. The J gene is TRBJ2-2, the V gene TRBV5-8; no definite D call. This CDR3 is built from 14 residues. CDR1 is SGHTS and CDR2 is YDEGEE in the germline V gene. V shed 0 bases and J shed 7 bases, with 10 bases lying between them. The CDR3 here is CASSLDGVSGELFF. CDR3 coding DNA: TGTGCCAGCAGCTTGGACGGAGTCAGCGGGGAGCTGTTTTTT.

This chain joins TRBV5-1 and TRBJ1-1; 7 bases line up with TRBD1. The CDR3 totals 11 residues. V lost 3 bases and J lost 10; bases outside the gene matches: 3. Germline V gene data show CDR1 as SGHRS and CDR2 as YFSETQ. The CDR3 DNA sequence: TGCGCCAGCAGCTCTGGACAGGCAGCTTTCTTT. This gives the protein CASSSGQAAFF.

The chain employs TRBV7-9 and TRBJ2-1; weak D call: TRBD1 (6 bases). The CDR3 sequence is 16 residues long. V was cut by 5 bases and J by 4 bases, with 18 bases left in between. The germline V gene encodes CDR1 SEHNR and CDR2 FQNEAQ (reference sequence). CDR3 sequence reads: CASSPSSPDRYNEQFF. CDR3 nucleotide sequence: TGTGCCAGCAGCCCTAGTTCCCCGGACAGATACAATGAGCAGTTCTTC.

This clone appeared once. The chain combines TRBV13 with TRBJ1-1; TRBD1 might be the D (5 bases). The CDR3 is 12 residues long. V lost 5 bases and J lost 8, with 12 bases in between. Per germline, CDR1 PRHDT and CDR2 FYEKMQ (reference sequence). The CDR3 loop reads CASSLGQPEAFF. DNA of the CDR3: TGTGCCAGCAGCCTCGGACAACCCGAAGCTTTCTTT.

This rearrangement joins TRBV29-1 to TRBJ1-3; TRBD1 might be the D (6 bases). Germline V gives CDR1 SQVTM, CDR2 ANQGSEA. V lost 3 bases, J lost 9 bases, and 21 bases lay in between. CDR3 length equals 15 residues. In DNA, the CDR3 is TGCAGCGTTGAGGGGGGGGACACCGGCTCAAGCACCATATATTTT. Protein: CSVEGGDTGSSTIYF.

The chain employs TRBV7-6 and TRBJ2-7, with 14 bases matching TRBD2. V lost 1 base to trimming and J lost 3 bases; unmatched junction nucleotides: 2. In germline, CDR1 is SGHVS, CDR2 FNYEAQ. This CDR3 has 16 amino acids. CDR3 nucleotides: TGTGCCAGCAGCTTAGGGGGACTAGCGGGGGACTACGAGCAGTACTTC. Residues: CASSLGGLAGDYEQYF.

The V gene is TRBV6-5, the J gene TRBJ1-4; 10 bases are a match to TRBD1. This CDR3 has 15 amino acids. V lost 5 bases, J lost 7 bases, and 7 bases stayed unmatched. CDR1 is MNHEY and CDR2 is SVGAGI in the germline V gene. CDR3: CASSPSTGGSEKLFF. The CDR3 nucleotides are TGTGCCAGCAGTCCCTCGACAGGGGGCAGTGAAAAACTGTTTTTT.

The chain is built from TRBV7-2 and TRBJ2-5; D call uncertain. The J call may be wrong; the DNA end is better matched by TRBJ2-7. This CDR3 is 15 amino acids long. Per the germline V gene, CDR1 is SGHTA and CDR2 is FQGNSA. CDR3 in amino acids: CASSLAVLPPYEQYF. In nucleotides, the CDR3 is TGTGCCAGCAGCTTAGCAGTCCTTCCCCCCTACGAGCAGTACTTC.

The chain employs TRBV7-9 and TRBJ2-1, with 8 nucleotides matching TRBD2. This CDR3 comprises 17 residues. V shed 5 bases and J 4 bases; nucleotides not matched to a gene: 13. CDR1 is SEHNR, CDR2 FQNEAQ, per germline (reference sequence). The CDR3 coding sequence is TGTGCCAGCAGCGCCCTGAGCGGGAGTGCTGGGTACAATGAGCAGTTCTTC. It is translated as CASSALSGSAGYNEQFF.

J is TRBJ1-1 and V is TRBV5-6; D unresolved. Germline lookup yields CDR1 SGHDT and CDR2 YYEEEE. This CDR3 spans 13 amino acids. V shed 4 bases and J shed 2 bases, with 9 bases lying between them. CDR3 bases: TGTGCCAGCAGCCTTTGGCCCAACACTGAAGCTTTCTTT. Translating it yields CASSLWPNTEAFF. Using reference TRBV5-6 and TRBJ1-1 for the parts outside the CDR3, the full variable domain is DAGVTQSPTHLIKTRGQQVTLRCSPKSGHDTVSWYQQALGQGPQFIFQYYEEEERQRGNFPDRFSGHQFPNYSSELNVNALLLGDSALYLCASSLWPNTEAFFGQGTRLTVV.

This clone came up a few times. This chain links TRBV7-3 with TRBJ2-7, with D possibly TRBD1 on 6 matching bases. CDR1 SGHTA and CDR2 FQGTGA come from the germline V gene. Trimming removed 4 bases at V and 2 bases at J, with 21 bases between. The CDR3 has 17 residues. CDR3 residues: CASSSTSSLTGPYEQYF. The CDR3 bases are TGTGCCAGCAGCTCCACTAGTTCCCTGACAGGCCCCTACGAGCAGTACTTC. The entire variable domain, with the rest obtained from reference TRBV7-3 and TRBJ2-7, is as follows: GAGVSQTPSNKVTEKGKYVELRCDPISGHTALYWYRQSLGQGPEFLIYFQGTGAADDSGLPNDRFFAVRPEGSVSTLKIQRTERGDSAVYLCASSSTSSLTGPYEQYFGPGTRLTVT.

V is TRBV27 and J is TRBJ2-7; 7 nucleotides agree with TRBD1. CDR3 length: 12 amino acids. V was pared by 8 bases and J by 3 bases, with 4 bases of the junction left unmatched. Germline CDR1 MNHEY, CDR2 SMNVEV (reference sequence). CDR3 bases: TGTGCCAGCCGCTCAGGGGGCTACGAGCAGTACTTC. Its translation is CASRSGGYEQYF.

This clone was seen a handful of times. In DNA form, the CDR3 reads TGTGCCAGCAGCTTTGTCCGGACAGACACAGATACGCAGTATTTT. This codes for CASSFVRTDTDTQYF. V is TRBV5-5 and J is TRBJ2-3; D might be TRBD1 (6 bases). Trimming stripped 2 bases from V and 2 bases from J, with 12 bases between. The CDR3 is made up of 15 amino acids. Per germline, CDR1 SGHKS and CDR2 YYEKEE (reference sequence).

The sample holds one count of this clone. V and J are TRBV11-3 and TRBJ2-1, with 7 bases aligning to TRBD2. With 8 bases clipped from V and 9 bases from J, the junction kept 16 bases outside the gene matches. The length of the CDR3 is 15 residues. Germline-derived CDR1 and CDR2 are SGHNT and YENEEA. Written as DNA, the CDR3 is TGTGCCAGCTTAGGATATGGGGCGGGAGAGCCTGAGCAGTTCTTC. Residues: CASLGYGAGEPEQFF.

The V gene is TRBV27, the J gene TRBJ2-1; D gene uncertain. CDR3 size: 13 residues. Germline CDR1 and CDR2: MNHEY and SMNVEV (reference sequence). V lost 2 bases and J lost 2, with 4 bases in between. The DNA for the CDR3 is TGTGCCAGCAGTTTAAAGCCCTACAATGAGCAGTTCTTC. Residues: CASSLKPYNEQFF.

This clone was counted a few times. The V gene is TRBV15, the J gene TRBJ1-2, with 7 bases fitting TRBD1. Per the germline V gene, CDR1 is LNHNV and CDR2 is YYDKDF (reference sequence). Unmatched junction bases numbered 2, after V lost 0 bases and J lost 4 bases. This CDR3 has 14 amino acids. CDR3 in DNA: TGTGCCACCAGCAGAGAGGGGACAGTCTATGGCTACACCTTC. The encoded protein is CATSREGTVYGYTF.

In its sample, this clone was seen a few times. The chain recombines TRBV27 with TRBJ2-5; maybe TRBD1 (6 bases). There are 16 residues in the CDR3. Per germline, CDR1 MNHEY and CDR2 SMNVEV (reference sequence). V lost 4 bases and J 1 base, leaving 16 bases between the germline ends. In nucleotides, the CDR3 is TGTGCCAGCAGTTCCCGGACAGCCAGGCCCCAAGAGACCCAGTACTTC. Its protein is CASSSRTARPQETQYF.

The chain recombines TRBV9 with TRBJ2-5; possibly TRBD1 for D (6 bases). The last part of the DNA fits TRBJ2-7 better; the J call may be wrong. The CDR3 sequence is 14 residues long. Germline V gene data show CDR1 as SGDLS and CDR2 as YYNGEE. The chain's CDR3 is CASSPIRDTYEQYF. CDR3 in DNA: TGTGCCAGCAGTCCCATCCGGGACACCTACGAGCAGTACTTC.

The V call is TRBV7-6, the J call TRBJ2-1, with D unresolved. This CDR3 is 13 amino acids long. V lost 2 bases and J 6 bases, leaving 8 bases between the germline ends. Germline values: CDR1 SGHVS, CDR2 FNYEAQ. In nucleotides, the CDR3 is TGTGCCAGCAGCTTATTCGGTCGCAATGAGCAGTTCTTC. This gives the protein CASSLFGRNEQFF.

The J gene is TRBJ2-7, the V gene TRBV6-5, with 8 bases that match TRBD2. The CDR3 length is 14 residues. V lost 2 bases, J lost 3 bases, and 3 bases stayed unmatched. Looked up from germline, CDR1 is MNHEY and CDR2 is SVGAGI. CDR3 protein: CASSYQRESYEQYF. CDR3 coding DNA: TGTGCCAGCAGTTACCAGCGGGAGAGCTACGAGCAGTACTTC.

J is TRBJ2-2 and V is TRBV9; 11 bases match TRBD2. This CDR3 spans 16 amino acids. In germline, CDR1 is SGDLS, CDR2 YYNGEE. J gave up 3 bases and V 5 bases, and 6 bases lay outside the gene matches. The CDR3 sequence is CASRAGTSGYTGELFF. The CDR3 nucleotides read TGTGCCAGCAGAGCCGGGACTAGCGGTTACACCGGGGAGCTGTTTTTT.

The chain couples TRBV10-3 to TRBJ2-7, with TRBD2 matching over 9 bases. With 0 bases clipped from V and 4 bases from J, the junction kept 4 bases outside the gene matches. This CDR3 region has 15 residues. Looked up from germline, CDR1 is ENHRY and CDR2 is SYGVKD. The CDR3 region is CAISESSGSGYEQYF. As DNA, the CDR3 is TGTGCCATCAGTGAGTCTAGCGGGAGCGGGTACGAGCAGTACTTC.

The chain combines TRBV19 with TRBJ2-2, with 9 bases fitting TRBD1. The CDR3 has 14 amino acids. Trimming removed 4 bases from V and 6 bases from J; junction bases left unmatched: 3. Germline-derived CDR1 and CDR2 are LNHDA and SQIVND (reference sequence). The CDR3 DNA is TGTGCCAGTAGTAGGACAGGGGTTGCCGGGGAGCTGTTTTTT. Translating gives CASSRTGVAGELFF.